Listed below are T cell receptor beta chains from one sample, sequenced in a study of T cell responses to AZD1222 COVID-19 vaccine. Data came from immunoSEQ multiplex PCR; TCRdb stores just in-frame clones and leaves some out. Found here are just under 95,000 clones, around 84% of them singletons; the top ten hold about a tenth. Sequenced material: peripheral blood, taken on day 0 of AZD1222 vaccination. These receptors were collected from an adult in good health. The CDR3 runs from the conserved cysteine through the conserved F or W. D genes are given only for firm matches. The listing skips clone size in some rows; elsewhere it reads once, few, many or a size class.

V gene: TRBV15; J gene: TRBJ1-1; D gene: NA; clone size: NA; CDR3 DNA: TGTGCCACCAGGGCGAACACTGAAGCTTTCTTT; CDR3 protein: CATRANTEAFF
V gene: TRBV9; J gene: TRBJ2-7; D gene: NA; clone size: NA; CDR3 DNA: TGTGCCAGCAGCGTAGACTGGACAGCGGGTGCGCAGTACTTC; CDR3 protein: CASSVDWTAGAQYF
V gene: TRBV6-5; J gene: TRBJ2-7; D gene: NA; clone size: NA; CDR3 DNA: TGTGCCAGCATCAAAGGGGACTCCTACGAGCAGTACTTC; CDR3 protein: CASIKGDSYEQYF
V gene: TRBV18; J gene: TRBJ2-7; D gene: TRBD2; clone size: NA; CDR3 DNA: TGTGCCAGCTCACCACGAGTAGCGGGGGGTTCCTACGAGCAGTACTTC; CDR3 protein: CASSPRVAGGSYEQYF
V gene: TRBV5-8; J gene: TRBJ2-7; D gene: NA; clone size: few; CDR3 DNA: TGTGCCAGCAGCTTGGTTCGGGAGCAGTACTTC; CDR3 protein: CASSLVREQYF
V gene: TRBV5-1; J gene: TRBJ1-5; D gene: TRBD1; clone size: NA; CDR3 DNA: TGCGCCAGCAGCGCCGGACAGGGGGCCAATCAGCCCCAGCATTTT; CDR3 protein: CASSAGQGANQPQHF
V gene: TRBV12-3/TRBV12-4; J gene: TRBJ2-3; D gene: NA; clone size: NA; CDR3 DNA: TGTGCCAGCAGGAAAGAGCTAGCGCATACGCAGTATTTT; CDR3 protein: CASRKELAHTQYF
V gene: TRBV6-5; J gene: TRBJ1-5; D gene: TRBD1; clone size: NA; CDR3 DNA: TGTGCCAGCAGGGCGGACAGGGGGCGTAATCAGCCCCAGCATTTT; CDR3 protein: CASRADRGRNQPQHF
V gene: TRBV7-9; J gene: TRBJ1-6; D gene: TRBD1; clone size: NA; CDR3 DNA: TGTGCCAGCAGCACTCTGACAGGGGGCCATAATTCACCCCTCCACTTT; CDR3 protein: CASSTLTGGHNSPLHF
V gene: TRBV6-6; J gene: TRBJ1-5; D gene: TRBD1; clone size: NA; CDR3 DNA: TGTGCCAGCAGACGGGACAGGGGGCTCAGTGATCAGCCCCAGCATTTT; CDR3 protein: CASRRDRGLSDQPQHF
V gene: TRBV3-1/TRBV3-2; J gene: TRBJ1-1; D gene: NA; clone size: few; CDR3 DNA: TGTGCCAGCAGCCAAGGATTAAGAAACACTGAAGCTTTCTTT; CDR3 protein: CASSQGLRNTEAFF
V gene: TRBV5-1; J gene: TRBJ2-7; D gene: TRBD2; clone size: NA; CDR3 DNA: TGCGCCAGTTGGGGGAGGACTAGCGGGCTGAGCTCCTACGAGCAGTACTTC; CDR3 protein: CASWGRTSGLSSYEQYF
V gene: TRBV20-1; J gene: TRBJ1-6; D gene: NA; clone size: NA; CDR3 DNA: TGCAGTGCTAGTCCCCAGGGTCGTAATTCACCCCTCCACTTT; CDR3 protein: CSASPQGRNSPLHF
V gene: TRBV10-2; J gene: TRBJ2-1; D gene: TRBD2; clone size: NA; CDR3 DNA: TGCGCCAGCAATATAGCGGGGGTTTACAATGAGCAGTTCTTC; CDR3 protein: CASNIAGVYNEQFF
V gene: TRBV19; J gene: TRBJ1-5; D gene: NA; clone size: NA; CDR3 DNA: TGTGCCAGTAGTATAGGTCCAGGGCAGGATCAGCCCCAGCATTTT; CDR3 protein: CASSIGPGQDQPQHF
V gene: TRBV6-5; J gene: TRBJ2-5; D gene: TRBD1; clone size: NA; CDR3 DNA: TGTGCCAGCAGTTATCCCTATGGGACAGGAAAAGAGACCCAGTACTTC; CDR3 protein: CASSYPYGTGKETQYF
V gene: TRBV10-1; J gene: TRBJ1-1; D gene: TRBD1; clone size: NA; CDR3 DNA: TGCGCCAGCAGTGAGTCGGGCAGGGGGAGGACTGAAGCTTTCTTT; CDR3 protein: CASSESGRGRTEAFF
V gene: TRBV19; J gene: TRBJ2-3; D gene: NA; clone size: NA; CDR3 DNA: TGTGCCAGTAGTCATCCCGGACTAACAGATACGCAGTATTTT; CDR3 protein: CASSHPGLTDTQYF
V gene: TRBV6-1; J gene: TRBJ2-2; D gene: NA; clone size: NA; CDR3 DNA: TGTGCCAGCAGTGAACTCTTACGGGGACCGTCGAACACCGGGGAGCTGTTTTTT; CDR3 protein: CASSELLRGPSNTGELFF
V gene: TRBV15; J gene: TRBJ1-3; D gene: NA; clone size: once; CDR3 DNA: TGTGCCACCAGCAGAGATAGCAGGGCGGTGGGAAACACCATATATTTT; CDR3 protein: CATSRDSRAVGNTIYF
V gene: TRBV6-5; J gene: TRBJ1-2; D gene: NA; clone size: NA; CDR3 DNA: TGTGCCACCTACAACTATGGCTACACCTTC; CDR3 protein: CATYNYGYTF
V gene: TRBV13; J gene: TRBJ2-1; D gene: TRBD2; clone size: NA; CDR3 DNA: TGTGCCAGCAGCTTAGGGGTGGGGAGACTAGCCGTTAATGAGCAGTTCTTC; CDR3 protein: CASSLGVGRLAVNEQFF
V gene: TRBV3-1/TRBV3-2; J gene: TRBJ2-1; D gene: NA; clone size: NA; CDR3 DNA: TGTGCCAGCAGCCAAGCGGGCGGAAGAAATGAGCAGTTCTTC; CDR3 protein: CASSQAGGRNEQFF
V gene: TRBV19; J gene: TRBJ1-1; D gene: NA; clone size: NA; CDR3 DNA: TGTGCCAGTAGTATAGATCAAAACCGCCCGAACACTGAAGCTTTCTTT; CDR3 protein: CASSIDQNRPNTEAFF
V gene: TRBV28; J gene: TRBJ2-3; D gene: NA; clone size: NA; CDR3 DNA: TGTGCCAGCAGTTTAGTAAGAGGGCTTAGCACAGATACGCAGTATTTT; CDR3 protein: CASSLVRGLSTDTQYF
V gene: TRBV5-1; J gene: TRBJ2-7; D gene: TRBD2; clone size: NA; CDR3 DNA: TGCGCCAGCAGCTTGCGGACTAGCGGGAGTTACGAGCAGTACTTC; CDR3 protein: CASSLRTSGSYEQYF
V gene: TRBV5-1; J gene: TRBJ2-1; D gene: NA; clone size: NA; CDR3 DNA: TGCGCCAGCAGCCCAGCCGGGAGCTACAATGAGCAGTTCTTC; CDR3 protein: CASSPAGSYNEQFF
V gene: TRBV9; J gene: TRBJ2-7; D gene: TRBD2; clone size: once; CDR3 DNA: TGTGCCAGCAGCCCAAGACTAGCGGGAGGGAGGGAGCAGTACTTC; CDR3 protein: CASSPRLAGGREQYF
V gene: TRBV11-2; J gene: TRBJ2-5; D gene: NA; clone size: NA; CDR3 DNA: TGTGCCAGCAGCTTAGAGAGGGCATCGGAGACCCAGTACTTC; CDR3 protein: CASSLERASETQYF
V gene: TRBV5-4; J gene: TRBJ2-7; D gene: NA; clone size: NA; CDR3 DNA: TGTGCCAGCAGCCGAGGGGGGAACTCCTACGAGCAGTACTTC; CDR3 protein: CASSRGGNSYEQYF
V gene: TRBV3-1/TRBV3-2; J gene: TRBJ2-7; D gene: NA; clone size: NA; CDR3 DNA: TGTGCCGAGGGGTTCCCCTACGAGCAGTACTTC; CDR3 protein: CAEGFPYEQYF
V gene: TRBV18; J gene: TRBJ2-7; D gene: NA; clone size: few; CDR3 DNA: TGTGCCAGCTCGTCCTCCTACGAGCAGTACTTC; CDR3 protein: CASSSSYEQYF
V gene: TRBV5-1; J gene: TRBJ2-1; D gene: NA; clone size: few; CDR3 DNA: TGCGCCAGCAGCTATAGCGGAAGCTCCTACAATGAGCAGTTCTTC; CDR3 protein: CASSYSGSSYNEQFF
V gene: TRBV11-2; J gene: TRBJ2-7; D gene: TRBD1; clone size: NA; CDR3 DNA: TGTGCCAGCAGACCCGACAGGGACAGCTCCTACGAGCAGTACTTC; CDR3 protein: CASRPDRDSSYEQYF
V gene: TRBV7-2; J gene: TRBJ1-2; D gene: TRBD1; clone size: NA; CDR3 DNA: TGTGCCAGCAGCACCCGACAGGGGGCAGCCTATGGCTACACCTTC; CDR3 protein: CASSTRQGAAYGYTF
V gene: TRBV9; J gene: TRBJ1-3; D gene: NA; clone size: once; CDR3 DNA: TGTGCCAGCAGCTCTGGGACGGTTGCGGGAAACACCATATATTTT; CDR3 protein: CASSSGTVAGNTIYF
V gene: TRBV27; J gene: TRBJ2-2; D gene: NA; clone size: NA; CDR3 DNA: TGTGCCAGCAGTCGATCCCGGGGGGCGGGAGATGCAACCGGGGAGCTGTTTTTT; CDR3 protein: CASSRSRGAGDATGELFF
V gene: TRBV19; J gene: TRBJ1-5; D gene: TRBD1; clone size: NA; CDR3 DNA: TGTGCCAGTAACCTCAGGAGGACAGGGCGGGTTTTTAGCAATCAGCCCCAGCATTTT; CDR3 protein: CASNLRRTGRVFSNQPQHF